One sample yielded the 27 T cell receptor beta chains listed below, sequenced in a study of blood T cells in healthy people across ages. A sample-barcoded 5' primer and a J-beta primer mix were used in a second PCR of about 7 to 12 cycles. MiXCR, applied by TCRdb to the 5' RACE reads, yields one record per CDR3 protein. Of over 1,200,000 distinct CDR3 sequences detected, around 59% appear once; the ten largest clones hold roughly 6.3%. Sequenced: blood. The receptor source for this set is a man between 18 and 29 years old in good health.

The chain combines TRBV13 with TRBJ2-1; no clear D gene. Germline loops: CDR1 PRHDT, CDR2 FYEKMQ (reference sequence). This CDR3 is 13 amino acids long. V was trimmed by 4 bases and J by 4 bases, leaving 8 bases between them. The CDR3 nucleotides read TGTGCCAGCAGCTCCGACCGATACAATGAGCAGTTCTTC. Translating it yields CASSSDRYNEQFF.

The chain recombines TRBV2 with TRBJ2-7; D gene uncertain. The V gene lost 8 bases and the J gene lost 2 bases, with 10 bases spanning the gap. The germline V gene encodes CDR1 SNHLY and CDR2 FYNNEI. The CDR3 is 12 residues long. The CDR3 here is CASGRTPYEQYF. CDR3 nucleotides: TGTGCCAGCGGACGAACCCCCTACGAGCAGTACTTC.

The chain is built from TRBV29-1 and TRBJ2-3; 12 nucleotides agree with TRBD2. The germline gives CDR1 SQVTM, CDR2 ANQGSEA. This CDR3 region has 15 residues. The junction had 4 bases not matched to a gene; V was cut back by 3 bases and J by 3 bases. CDR3 DNA: TGCAGCGTTGAGACTAGCGGGGGCAGAACAGATACGCAGTATTTT. This gives the protein CSVETSGGRTDTQYF.

CDR3 amino acids: CASGRDVYEQYF. In DNA, the CDR3 is TGTGCCAGCGGACGGGACGTCTACGAGCAGTACTTC. This sequence joins TRBV6-5 and TRBJ2-4; D could derive from TRBD1 or TRBD2 (5 bases each). The J call may be in error: the DNA end matches TRBJ2-7 better. The CDR3 covers 12 residues. Germline CDR1 is MNHEY and CDR2 is SVGAGI.

This clonotype was seen once. The chain is built from TRBV6-2 or TRBV6-3 and TRBJ2-4; no definite D call. The J call may be incorrect, as the DNA end agrees better with TRBJ2-7. The CDR3 is made up of 13 amino acids. Germline loops: CDR1 MNHEY, CDR2 SVGEGT. CDR3 sequence: CASIFPEPYEQYF. The CDR3 DNA reads TGTGCCAGCATTTTTCCGGAACCCTACGAGCAGTACTTC.

This rearrangement joins TRBV20-1 to TRBJ2-1, with D unclear. Trimming stripped 3 bases from V and 13 bases from J, with 10 bases between. Per germline, CDR1 DFQATT and CDR2 SNEGSKA (reference sequence). This CDR3 is built from 10 residues. CDR3 amino acids: CSASSRSQFF. Here the CDR3 DNA reads TGCAGTGCTAGCTCCCGTTCTCAGTTCTTC.

J is TRBJ1-5 and V is TRBV6-6; TRBD1 is a possible D gene (5 bases). Looked up from germline, CDR1 is MNHNY and CDR2 is SVGAGI (reference sequence). Trimming shortened V by 0 bases and J by 1 base, and 10 bases separated the two germline ends. The CDR3 covers 16 residues. The CDR3 here is CASSYSAGESNQPQHF. CDR3 bases: TGTGCCAGCAGTTACTCGGCGGGGGAGAGCAATCAGCCCCAGCATTTT.

This clonotype showed up just a few times. This chain connects TRBV12-3 or TRBV12-4 to TRBJ2-4; unclear D gene. The J call may not be correct, given that the DNA end is closer to TRBJ2-7. The CDR3 has 14 residues. CDR3 in amino acids: CASSFAIGGYEQYF. DNA for the CDR3: TGTGCCAGCAGTTTCGCCATCGGTGGCTACGAGCAGTACTTC.

V is TRBV2 and J is TRBJ2-5; no firm D call. This CDR3 contains 15 residues. The V end was cut by 2 bases, the J end by 1 base, with 11 bases between. Germline assignment: CDR1 SNHLY and CDR2 FYNNEI. CDR3: CASSEKRYSQETQYF. The CDR3 DNA reads TGTGCCAGCAGTGAAAAACGGTACAGCCAAGAGACCCAGTACTTC.

The chain joins TRBV4-1 to TRBJ2-3; TRBD1 matches at 7 bases. The CDR3 is 16 residues long. Germline V gene lookup returns CDR1 MGHRA and CDR2 YSYEKL. The junction had 8 bases not matched to a gene; V was cut back by 5 bases and J by 0 bases. The CDR3 reads CASSWGQRPSTDTQYF. Here the CDR3 DNA reads TGCGCCAGCAGCTGGGGACAGCGACCTAGCACAGATACGCAGTATTTT.

As regards this clonotype: The junction shows a germline mismatch at one end, possibly a read error. The chain is built from TRBV20-1 and TRBJ2-4; the D is unclear. The better agreement between TRBJ2-5 and the DNA end casts doubt on the J call. The CDR3 is made up of 14 amino acids. Germline lookup yields CDR1 DFQATT and CDR2 SNEGSKA (reference sequence). CDR3 loop: CSAHTTVKRETQYF. The CDR3 coding sequence is TGTAGTGCTCACACCACCGTAAAGAGGGAGACCCAGTACTTC.

The V call is TRBV10-3, the J call TRBJ1-2; D remains ambiguous. Between the trimmed V and J ends, which lost 11 bases and 5 bases, there was a span of 15 bases. This CDR3 region has 12 residues. Germline V lookup: CDR1 ENHRY, CDR2 SYGVKD. CDR3 protein: CAARPAAYGYTF. In DNA form, the CDR3 reads TGTGCCGCTCGACCAGCAGCGTATGGCTACACCTTC.

This clonotype was seen a handful of times. The genes are TRBV20-1 and TRBJ1-4; tentatively, D is TRBD1 (6 bases). CDR1 is DFQATT and CDR2 is SNEGSKA in the germline V gene (reference sequence). This CDR3 comprises 16 residues. V dropped 3 bases and J dropped 0 bases, with 14 bases sitting between them. CDR3 amino acids: CSASRPGDATNEKLFF. CDR3 bases: TGCAGTGCTAGCAGGCCAGGGGATGCAACTAATGAAAAACTGTTTTTT.

With respect to this clonotype: A read error may account for a junction end that differs from germline. The V call is TRBV4-1, the J call TRBJ2-1, with 10 bases lining up with TRBD2. The CDR3 covers 16 residues. CDR1 MGHRA and CDR2 YSYEKL come from the germline V gene. CDR3 sequence (DNA): TGCGCCAGTAGCCAAGGTAGCGGGGGGAACTACAATGAGCAGTTCTTC. It codes for CASSQGSGGNYNEQFF.

This chain joins TRBV7-9 and TRBJ2-1, with unresolved D. CDR1 is SEHNR, CDR2 FQNEAQ, per germline (reference sequence). With 1 base removed from V and 5 bases from J, the gap between germline ends came to 6 bases. The CDR3 is 13 amino acids. CDR3 sequence: CASSLDPDNEQFF. The CDR3 coding sequence is TGTGCCAGCAGCTTAGATCCGGACAATGAGCAGTTCTTC.

This clonotype has only a few counts. In DNA form, the CDR3 reads TGTGCCAGCAGCTTAGTTAGCGGGGCAAGCTCCTACGAGCAGTACTTC. Translated: CASSLVSGASSYEQYF. J is TRBJ2-7 and V is TRBV7-2; 8 bases are a match to TRBD2. V dropped 1 base and J dropped 0; count of bases not matched to a gene: 5. The CDR3 length is 16 residues. The germline V gene has CDR1 SGHTA and CDR2 FQGNSA.

The rearrangement uses TRBV6-5 and TRBJ1-5; 8 nucleotides agree with TRBD1. Germline values: CDR1 MNHEY, CDR2 SVGAGI. The CDR3 has 13 residues. Trimming at V came to 5 bases and at J to 6 bases, leaving 3 bases not matched to a gene. Written as DNA, the CDR3 is TGTGCCAGCAGTCACAGGGGGGGTCAGCCCCAGCATTTT. This codes for CASSHRGGQPQHF.

The rearrangement joins TRBV10-3 to TRBJ1-3; D unclear. There are 15 residues in the CDR3. CDR1 ENHRY and CDR2 SYGVKD come from the germline V gene. V dropped 11 bases and J dropped 0 bases, with 17 bases sitting between them. CDR3 DNA sequence: TGTGCCGCCATGGACTTCACGAGCTCTGGAAACACCATATATTTT. It yields the protein CAAMDFTSSGNTIYF.

This clonotype showed up just once. Germline and junction disagree at one end, which may indicate a read error. The J gene is TRBJ2-4, the V gene TRBV29-1; 11 positions match TRBD1. CDR3 length: 13 amino acids. Germline V gene lookup returns CDR1 SQVTM and CDR2 ANQGSEA. The CDR3 DNA reads as TGCTGCGTTGAGGGGACAGGGGGGGACATTCAGTACTTC. Its protein is CCVEGTGGDIQYF. Filled out from reference TRBV29-1 and TRBJ2-4, the complete variable domain reads SAVISQKPSRDICQRGTSLTIQCQVDSQVTMMFWYRQQPGQSLTLIATANQGSEATYESGFVIDKFPISRPNLTFSTLTVSNMSPEDSSIYLCCVEGTGGDIQYFGAGTRLSVL.

The chain employs TRBV7-6 and TRBJ1-4; the match to TRBD1 covers 8 bases. The CDR3 runs 15 residues. Germline CDR1 and CDR2: SGHVS and FNYEAQ. V was clipped by 1 base and J by 10 bases; unmatched bases: 8. Here the CDR3 DNA reads TGTGCCAGCAGCTTAGGGACAGGGTCCTCTGCAAAACTGTTTTTT. Protein product: CASSLGTGSSAKLFF. Supplemented by reference TRBV7-6 and TRBJ1-4, the full variable domain reads GAGVSQSPRYKVTKRGQDVALRCDPISGHVSLYWYRQALGQGPEFLTYFNYEAQQDKSGLPNDRFSAERPEGSISTLTIQRTEQRDSAMYRCASSLGTGSSAKLFFGSGTQLSVL.

V and J are TRBV7-6 and TRBJ1-1, with D perhaps matching TRBD1 (5 bases). The ends were cut back, 4 bases at V and 2 bases at J, with 11 bases in the middle. Germline lookup yields CDR1 SGHVS and CDR2 FNYEAQ. This CDR3 has 14 residues. As DNA, the CDR3 is TGTGCCAGCAGCTCACTCGACAGAAACACTGAAGCTTTCTTT. Translation: CASSSLDRNTEAFF.

This rearrangement joins TRBV12-3 or TRBV12-4 to TRBJ2-5, with 7 bases fitting TRBD2. This CDR3 is built from 15 residues. V dropped 3 bases and J dropped 1; count of bases not matched to a gene: 5. CDR3 DNA sequence: TGTGCCAGCAGTTTGACCGGGAGGATCCAAGAGACCCAGTACTTC. Its translation: CASSLTGRIQETQYF.

The chain employs TRBV12-3 or TRBV12-4 and TRBJ2-7, with 7 bases that match TRBD1. With V trimmed by 6 bases and J by 2 bases, 19 bases remained unmatched. The CDR3 runs 18 residues. CDR3 sequence reads: CASSQGGQTLKITYEQYF. CDR3 nucleotides: TGTGCCAGCAGCCAAGGGGGACAGACTTTAAAAATAACCTACGAGCAGTACTTC.

This clonotype appeared a few times. Here the CDR3 reads CASSLWGEPYEQYF. CDR3 nucleotides: TGTGCCAGCAGTTTGTGGGGAGAACCCTACGAGCAGTACTTC. The V gene is TRBV28, the J gene TRBJ2-7; D is perhaps TRBD2 (5 bases). CDR1 is MDHEN, CDR2 SYDVKM, per germline. V gave up 3 bases and J gave up 2 bases, with 11 bases separating them. The CDR3 has 14 residues.

This chain joins TRBV7-9 and TRBJ2-1; the match to TRBD2 covers 10 bases. From germline, CDR1 is SEHNR and CDR2 FQNEAQ (reference sequence). The CDR3 sequence is 16 residues long. The V and J ends lost 6 bases and 4 bases, in that order; junction bases with no gene match: 9. CDR3 residues: CASSPSSGGQYNEQFF. The CDR3 region has the DNA TGTGCCAGCAGTCCCTCTAGCGGGGGACAATACAATGAGCAGTTCTTC.

The sample holds a few counts of this clonotype. This sequence joins TRBV29-1 and TRBJ1-1, with D possibly being TRBD1 (5 bases). Trimming shortened V by 8 bases and J by 4 bases, and 11 bases separated the two germline ends. The germline V gene encodes CDR1 SQVTM and CDR2 ANQGSEA. The CDR3 runs 11 residues. CDR3 nucleotides: TGCAGCTGCCGGGGGGGCACTGAAGCTTTCTTT. It specifies CSCRGGTEAFF.

About this clonotype: It may be a read error: a sequence one base away is much more abundant. The chain employs TRBV25-1 and TRBJ2-1; 8 bases agree with TRBD1. The tail of the sequence fits TRBJ2-7 better, so the J call may be wrong. The CDR3 is 13 residues long. Germline CDR1 reads MGHDK; CDR2 reads SYGVNS. Here the CDR3 DNA reads TGTGCCAGCAACCCGGACAGGGACAATGAGCAGTACTTC. Protein: CASNPDRDNEQYF.